The present TCR beta chain was sequenced within a study of CXCR3-negative and CXCR3-positive naive CD8 T cells. Naive CD8+ T cells were CD45RO-CCR7+CD27+CD95-. General study findings and limits: Both naive subsets carried similar amounts of surface CD5, so TCR strength was inferred from TRB CDR3 properties. Naive CXCR3-positive and CXCR3-negative cells shared TRBV-TRBJ usage; memory cells diverged. PBMCs showed partially decreased CXCR3 expression after cryopreservation, and most assays used fresh PBMCs. When CXCR3-positive naive cells were set against CXCR3-negative naive cells, the former had more hydrophobic TRB CDR3s.

Through 5' RACE with UMI labels, the TRB cDNA libraries were prepared. TCRdb reanalyzed the 5' RACE reads and collapses them to one entry per CDR3 protein, without DNA. The data show some 140,000 distinct CDR3 sequences, and the top ten clones hold approximately 0.46%. This CDR3 has 16 amino acids. Germline loops: CDR1 SGDLS, CDR2 YYNGEE. In the case of this clonotype: The antigen is undetermined.

This receptor was taken from a human donor in good health. Some clones in this sample may be carry-over from other donors' samples. Sequencing used naive CXCR3+ CD8+ T cells from blood. Documented subset: CD45RO-CCR7+CD27+CD95- naive CD8+ T cells expressing CXCR3 (TNR3+). The rearrangement joins TRBV9 to TRBJ2-5. CDR3: CASSVFSAGYQETQYF.